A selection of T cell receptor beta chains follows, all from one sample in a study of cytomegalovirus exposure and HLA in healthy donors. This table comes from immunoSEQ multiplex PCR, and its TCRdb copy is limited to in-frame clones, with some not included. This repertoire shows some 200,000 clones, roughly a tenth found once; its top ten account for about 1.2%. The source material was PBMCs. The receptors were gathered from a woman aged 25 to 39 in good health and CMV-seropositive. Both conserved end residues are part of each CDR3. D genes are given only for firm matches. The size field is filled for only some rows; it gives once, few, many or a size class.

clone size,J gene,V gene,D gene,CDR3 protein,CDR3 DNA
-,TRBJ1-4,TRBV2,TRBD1,CASSRDRGEKLFF,TGTGCCAGCAGCCGGGACAGGGGGGAAAAACTGTTTTTT
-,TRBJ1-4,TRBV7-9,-,CASSLGDSFNEKLFF,TGTGCCAGCAGCTTAGGCGACAGCTTTAATGAAAAACTGTTTTTT
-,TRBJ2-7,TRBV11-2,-,CASSLYPGLAYEQYF,TGTGCCAGCAGCTTATATCCGGGACTGGCCTACGAGCAGTACTTC
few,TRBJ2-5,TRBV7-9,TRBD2,CASSLYTSGTQETQYF,TGTGCCAGCAGCTTATACACTAGCGGGACTCAAGAGACCCAGTACTTC
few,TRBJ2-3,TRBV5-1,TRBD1,CASSSPGQGPGGTDTQYF,TGCGCCAGCAGTTCCCCGGGACAGGGCCCCGGGGGCACAGATACGCAGTATTTT
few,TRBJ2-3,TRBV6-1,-,CASSEVHTDTQYF,TGTGCCAGCAGTGAAGTCCACACAGATACGCAGTATTTT
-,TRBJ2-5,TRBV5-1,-,CASSLQTGPGETQYF,TGCGCCAGCAGCTTACAGACAGGACCGGGAGAGACCCAGTACTTC
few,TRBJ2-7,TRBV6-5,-,CASSYSERLSSYEQYF,TGTGCCAGCAGTTACTCTGAGCGGCTTAGCTCCTACGAGCAGTACTTC
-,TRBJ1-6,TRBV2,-,CASSLQGRDNSPLHF,TGTGCCAGCAGCCTACAGGGCCGTGATAATTCACCCCTCCACTTT
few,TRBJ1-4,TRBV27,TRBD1,CASRQPGQGTLGSEKLFF,TGTGCCAGCAGGCAACCGGGACAGGGAACTCTAGGTAGTGAAAAACTGTTTTTT
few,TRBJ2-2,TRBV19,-,CASSSHPGVGNTGELFF,TGTGCCAGTAGTAGCCATCCCGGGGTGGGGAACACCGGGGAGCTGTTTTTT
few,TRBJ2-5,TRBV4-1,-,CASSQVFGGPEETQYF,TGCGCCAGCAGCCAAGTTTTCGGGGGGCCCGAAGAGACCCAGTACTTC
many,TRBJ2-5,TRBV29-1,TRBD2,CSGWTRSETQYF,TGCAGCGGATGGACTAGATCGGAGACCCAGTACTTC
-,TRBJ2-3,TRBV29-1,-,CSVRRGSTDTQYF,TGCAGCGTTCGAAGAGGTAGCACAGATACGCAGTATTTT
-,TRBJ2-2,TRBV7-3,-,CASSLRQALNTGELFF,TGTGCCAGCAGCTTAAGGCAGGCCCTTAACACCGGGGAGCTGTTTTTT
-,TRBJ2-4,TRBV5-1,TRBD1,CASSLLTGTKNIQYF,TGCGCCAGCAGCCTCCTGACAGGGACCAAAAACATTCAGTACTTC
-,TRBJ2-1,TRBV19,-,CASSRRALTSGYNEQFF,TGTGCCAGTAGTCGCCGGGCCCTAACTTCGGGGTACAATGAGCAGTTCTTC
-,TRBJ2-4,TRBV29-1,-,CSVLDRAKNIQYF,TGCAGCGTTTTAGACAGGGCCAAAAACATTCAGTACTTC
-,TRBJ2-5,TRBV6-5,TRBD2,CASSLTSGRKETQYF,TGTGCCAGCAGCCTGACTAGCGGGAGGAAAGAGACCCAGTACTTC
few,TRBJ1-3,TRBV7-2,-,CASSIRLTGGGNTIYF,TGTGCCAGCAGCATCCGCCTTACAGGTGGCGGAAACACCATATATTTT
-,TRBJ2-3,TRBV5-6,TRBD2,CASSLRTSGRGTDTQYF,TGTGCCAGCAGCTTACGGACTAGCGGGAGGGGTACAGATACGCAGTATTTT
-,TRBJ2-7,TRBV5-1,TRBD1,CASSSGYKDRALSYEQYF,TGCGCCAGCAGCTCCGGATATAAGGACAGGGCCCTCTCCTACGAGCAGTACTTC
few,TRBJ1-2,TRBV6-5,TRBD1,CASRGDRGVYGYTF,TGTGCCAGCAGGGGGGACAGGGGAGTCTATGGCTACACCTTC
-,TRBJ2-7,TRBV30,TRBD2,CAWSDPTSGSYEQYF,TGTGCCTGGAGTGACCCGACTAGCGGGAGCTACGAGCAGTACTTC
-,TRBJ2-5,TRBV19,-,CASSTGATQYF,TGTGCCAGTAGTACAGGGGCTACCCAGTACTTC
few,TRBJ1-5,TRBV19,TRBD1,CASSLMGQSNQPQHF,TGTGCCAGTAGTCTCATGGGACAGAGCAATCAGCCCCAGCATTTT
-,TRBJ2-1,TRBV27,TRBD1,CASRKRGGVYNEQFF,TGTGCCAGCAGAAAGAGAGGGGGCGTCTACAATGAGCAGTTCTTC
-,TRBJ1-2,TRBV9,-,CASSSRDFYGYTF,TGTGCCAGCAGCTCGCGGGACTTTTATGGCTACACCTTC
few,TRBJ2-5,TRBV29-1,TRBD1,CSGQGSGGLVTQYF,TGCAGCGGACAGGGCTCAGGGGGCTTGGTGACCCAGTACTTC
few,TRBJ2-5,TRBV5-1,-,CASKRNGEETQYF,TGCGCCAGCAAAAGGAACGGAGAAGAGACCCAGTACTTC
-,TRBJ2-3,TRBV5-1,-,CASSSPRSSVDVTDTQYF,TGCGCCAGCAGCTCCCCTCGGAGTAGCGTAGATGTAACAGATACGCAGTATTTT
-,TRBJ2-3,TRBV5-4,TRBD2,CASSSGGRADTQYF,TGTGCCAGCAGCTCCGGAGGGAGGGCAGATACGCAGTATTTT
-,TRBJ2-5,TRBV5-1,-,CASSSLDSHQETQYF,TGCGCCAGCAGCTCGCTGGACAGCCACCAAGAGACCCAGTACTTC
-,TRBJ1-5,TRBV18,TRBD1,CASSLGQGNQPQHF,TGTGCCAGCTCACTAGGACAGGGCAATCAGCCCCAGCATTTT
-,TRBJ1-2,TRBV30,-,CAWTTRVTGGYTF,TGTGCCTGGACTACCCGGGTCACCGGTGGCTACACCTTC
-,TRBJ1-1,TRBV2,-,CASSRQVANTEAFF,TGTGCCAGCAGCCGACAGGTGGCGAACACTGAAGCTTTCTTT
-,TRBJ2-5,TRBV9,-,CASQSGLQETQYF,TGTGCCAGCCAATCGGGGTTACAAGAGACCCAGTACTTC
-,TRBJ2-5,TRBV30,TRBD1,CAWSVFDRGETQYF,TGTGCCTGGAGTGTTTTTGACAGGGGAGAGACCCAGTACTTC
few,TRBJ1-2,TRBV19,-,CASSILAGGYGYTF,TGTGCCAGTAGTATTCTGGCGGGAGGCTATGGCTACACCTTC
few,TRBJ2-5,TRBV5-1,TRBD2,CASSLQATSWETQYF,TGCGCCAGCAGCTTGCAGGCGACTAGCTGGGAGACCCAGTACTTC
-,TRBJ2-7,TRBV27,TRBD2,CASSRAGGPYEQYF,TGTGCCAGCAGTCGAGCGGGAGGGCCGTACGAGCAGTACTTC
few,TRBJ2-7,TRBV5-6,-,CASSWREQYF,TGTGCCAGCAGCTGGCGGGAGCAGTACTTC
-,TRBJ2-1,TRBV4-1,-,CASSHTYNEQFF,TGCGCCAGCAGCCATACCTACAATGAGCAGTTCTTC
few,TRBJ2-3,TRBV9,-,CASSGDPYGLSDTQYF,TGTGCCAGCAGCGGAGACCCTTATGGACTCTCAGATACGCAGTATTTT
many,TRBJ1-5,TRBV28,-,CASSRGFGRGGSGQPQHF,TGTGCCAGCAGTAGGGGGTTTGGTCGGGGAGGGTCGGGTCAGCCCCAGCATTTT
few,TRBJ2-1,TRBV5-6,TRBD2,CASSLGGRGYNEQFF,TGTGCCAGCAGCTTGGGAGGGAGGGGCTACAATGAGCAGTTCTTC
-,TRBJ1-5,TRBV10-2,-,CASSENTGGNQPQHF,TGCGCCAGCAGTGAGAATACAGGCGGCAATCAGCCCCAGCATTTT
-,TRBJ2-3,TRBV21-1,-,CASSKDPSGSRTDTQYF,TGTGCCAGCAGCAAAGATCCTAGCGGGTCCCGCACAGATACGCAGTATTTT
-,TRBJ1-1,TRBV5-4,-,CASSADRNTEAFF,TGTGCCAGCAGCGCTGACAGAAACACTGAAGCTTTCTTT
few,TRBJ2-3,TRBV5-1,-,CASSGGGVSTDTQYF,TGCGCCAGCTCTGGGGGGGGCGTAAGCACAGATACGCAGTATTTT
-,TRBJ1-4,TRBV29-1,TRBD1,CSVPDRDNEKLFF,TGCAGCGTACCCGACAGGGACAATGAAAAACTGTTTTTT
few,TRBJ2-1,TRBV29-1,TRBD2,CSVVLAGILSYNEQFF,TGCAGCGTTGTATTAGCGGGGATCCTCTCCTACAATGAGCAGTTCTTC
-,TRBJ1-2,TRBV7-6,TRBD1,CASTPGTGGSYGYTF,TGTGCCAGCACCCCCGGGACAGGGGGCAGCTATGGCTACACCTTC
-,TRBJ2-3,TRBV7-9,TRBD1,CASNPRDRGQGDTQYF,TGTGCCAGCAACCCCCGCGACAGGGGGCAGGGAGATACGCAGTATTTT
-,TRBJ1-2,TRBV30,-,CARRLNSVLYGYTF,TGTGCCCGCCGACTGAATAGCGTACTCTATGGCTACACCTTC
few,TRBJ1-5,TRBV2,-,CAASGKGLEEPQHF,TGTGCCGCCTCAGGGAAGGGGTTAGAAGAGCCCCAGCATTTT
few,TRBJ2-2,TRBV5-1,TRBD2,CASSLVAGINTGELFF,TGCGCCAGCAGCTTGGTAGCGGGGATTAACACCGGGGAGCTGTTTTTT
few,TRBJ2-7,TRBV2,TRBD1,CASGHYGAPDRDSSYEQYF,TGTGCCAGCGGACACTATGGGGCTCCGGACCGGGACAGCTCCTACGAGCAGTACTTC
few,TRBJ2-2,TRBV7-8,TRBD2,CASSLAGGLSELFF,TGTGCCAGCAGCTTAGCGGGAGGGCTTTCGGAGCTGTTTTTT
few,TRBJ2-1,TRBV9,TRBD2,CASSVGLAGVNEQFF,TGTGCCAGCAGCGTAGGGCTAGCGGGAGTGAATGAGCAGTTCTTC